This T cell receptor beta chain was profiled in a study of blood T cell repertoires in COVID-19. Study background: Acute and convalescent COVID-19 samples came from the United States, Italy and Spain. Sample material is recorded as cDNA or gDNA derived from T cells, B-cell-depleted T cells, or PBMCs.

This clone occurred a few times. Trimming removed 3 bases at V and 5 bases at J, with 7 bases between. The CDR3 contains 12 residues. Germline V gene data show CDR1 as MDHEN and CDR2 as SYDVKM. Study processing details: Nucleated cell counts were estimated from reference gene primer amplification. Sequencing was performed with immunoSEQ multiplex PCR; in TCRdb, only in-frame clones are kept and a portion is missing. D and trimming come from the DNA, and the V and J calls and clone size come from that table. Of tens of thousands of clones in the sample, 70% to 80% were seen once. The TCR sequence derives from a woman of 80 years or more with active or convalescent COVID-19. Sequencing was done on a sample of peripheral blood. The rearrangement links TRBV28 to TRBJ1-2; D gene uncertain. The CDR3 is CASSFQRYGYTF. The CDR3 DNA is TGTGCCAGCAGTTTCCAACGGTATGGCTACACCTTC.